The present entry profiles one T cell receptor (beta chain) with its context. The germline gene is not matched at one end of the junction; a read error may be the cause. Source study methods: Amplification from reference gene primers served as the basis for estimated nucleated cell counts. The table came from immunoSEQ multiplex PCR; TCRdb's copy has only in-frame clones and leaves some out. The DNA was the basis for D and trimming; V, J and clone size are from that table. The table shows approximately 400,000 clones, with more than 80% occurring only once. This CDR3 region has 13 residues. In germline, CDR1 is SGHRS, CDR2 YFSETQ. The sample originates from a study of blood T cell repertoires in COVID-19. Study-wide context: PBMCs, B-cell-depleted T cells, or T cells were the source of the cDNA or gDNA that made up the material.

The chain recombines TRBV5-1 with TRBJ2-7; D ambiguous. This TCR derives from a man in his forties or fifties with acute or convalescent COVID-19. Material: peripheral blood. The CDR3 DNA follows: TGCGCCAGCAGCTTTGGTGACTCCAACGAGCAGTACTTC. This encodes CASSFGDSNEQYF.